Below are 28 T cell receptor beta chains sequenced from a single sample in a study of cytomegalovirus exposure and HLA in healthy donors (dated by TCRdb to about 2017). The library was made by the immunoSEQ multiplex PCR assay. A mixture of 60 forward primers for TCR Vbeta segments and 13 reverse primers for TCR Jbeta segments was used in the multiplex PCR. TCRdb obtained this table from immuneACCESS and retained in-frame rearrangements with V and J assigned. These tables miss some clones; where compared with another copy, unresolved V genes account for less than half of the shortfall, and the remainder is unexplained. For this sample the table gives about 120,000 clones, of which 70% to 80% were detected only once. The ten top clones hold about 16% of the sample. Sequencing used PBMCs. These receptors were collected from a man aged 45-60 years in good health and CMV-seropositive.

The rearrangement links TRBV11-2 to TRBJ2-1; D not certain. Trimming shortened V by 2 bases and J by 0 bases, and 8 bases separated the two germline ends. Germline lookup yields CDR1 SGHAT and CDR2 FQNNGV. CDR3 length: 15 amino acids. DNA for the CDR3: TGTGCCAGCAGCTTAAGCGCCAGCTCCTACAATGAGCAGTTCTTC. It yields the protein CASSLSASSYNEQFF.

V usage is TRBV28 and J usage is TRBJ2-6; D gene ambiguous. This CDR3 comprises 15 residues. The V end was cut by 0 bases, the J end by 0 bases, with 3 bases between. CDR1 is MDHEN, CDR2 SYDVKM, per germline. DNA for the CDR3: TGTGCCAGCAGTTTATGGGCCTCTGGGGCCAACGTCCTGACTTTC. Protein sequence: CASSLWASGANVLTF.

The chain carries TRBV7-9 and TRBJ1-6, with unresolved D. Germline loops: CDR1 SEHNR, CDR2 FQNEAQ (reference sequence). Deletions cut 6 bases from V and 5 bases from J, with 14 bases between. This CDR3 is 15 amino acids long. CDR3 region: CASSFERGDNSPLHF. The CDR3 nucleotides read TGTGCCAGCAGTTTCGAGCGCGGGGATAATTCACCCCTCCACTTT. The variable domain in full, with the rest retrieved from reference TRBV7-9 and TRBJ1-6, is DTGVSQNPRHKITKRGQNVTFRCDPISEHNRLYWYRQTLGQGPEFLTYFQNEAQLEKSRLLSDRFSAERPKGSFSTLEIQRTEQGDSAMYLCASSFERGDNSPLHFGNGTRLTVT.

The V and J genes are TRBV4-1 and TRBJ2-7; D may be TRBD2 (5 bases). V was shortened by 3 bases and J by 1 base, with 7 bases between the two germline ends. The V gene's germline CDR1 is MGHRA and CDR2 YSYEKL. This CDR3 has 13 amino acids. The DNA for the CDR3 is TGCGCCAGCAGCCAGTCGGGGTCCTACGAGCAGTACTTC. It translates to CASSQSGSYEQYF.

The chain employs TRBV25-1 and TRBJ1-5; D is possibly TRBD1 (6 bases). The CDR3 is 15 amino acids. The germline V gene has CDR1 MGHDK and CDR2 SYGVNS. V dropped 4 bases and J dropped 3 bases, with 13 bases sitting between them. The CDR3 protein is CASSADWDNNQPQHF. The CDR3 nucleotides are TGTGCCAGCAGTGCGGATTGGGACAACAATCAGCCCCAGCATTTT.

The chain uses TRBV11-2 and TRBJ1-6; 7 bases line up with TRBD1. This CDR3 has 12 amino acids. Looked up from germline, CDR1 is SGHAT and CDR2 is FQNNGV. With V trimmed by 7 bases and J by 9 bases, 3 bases remained unmatched. The CDR3 DNA follows: TGTGCCAGCAAGGCAGGGGGTTCACCCCTCCACTTT. This encodes CASKAGGSPLHF.

The J gene is TRBJ1-2, the V gene TRBV4-1; unclear D gene. V gave up 1 base and J gave up 4 bases, with 13 bases separating them. CDR3 length: 15 amino acids. Germline CDR1 reads MGHRA; CDR2 reads YSYEKL. CDR3 loop: CASSQARMGAYGYTF. For the CDR3, the DNA is TGCGCCAGCAGCCAAGCGCGGATGGGAGCCTATGGCTACACCTTC.

The chain employs TRBV5-4 and TRBJ1-3; D unresolved. The germline V and J ends were trimmed by 0 bases and 0 bases, with 10 bases remaining between them. The CDR3 loop spans 16 amino acids. Looked up from germline, CDR1 is SGHNT and CDR2 is YYREEE (reference sequence). The CDR3 DNA reads as TGTGCCAGCAGCTTGGGCCAGGTTCGCTCTGGAAACACCATATATTTT. Its translation: CASSLGQVRSGNTIYF.

V usage is TRBV27 and J usage is TRBJ2-7; TRBD1 aligns across 9 bases. CDR1 is MNHEY, CDR2 SMNVEV, per germline (reference sequence). Unmatched junction bases numbered 5, after V lost 3 bases and J lost 5 bases. CDR3 size: 14 residues. In DNA form, the CDR3 reads TGTGCCAGCAGTTTCCCGGGACAGGGACACGAGCAGTACTTC. The encoded protein is CASSFPGQGHEQYF.

The V gene is TRBV2, the J gene TRBJ1-2; perhaps TRBD1 as D (5 bases). The CDR3 runs 13 residues. Germline lookup yields CDR1 SNHLY and CDR2 FYNNEI. Trimming cost V 10 bases and J 5 bases, with 17 bases left between them. CDR3 sequence: CATSYGGNYGYTF. DNA of the CDR3: TGTGCCACCTCTTATGGGGGGAATTATGGCTACACCTTC.

The chain couples TRBV4-1 to TRBJ2-3; no definite D call. The CDR3 totals 18 residues. Trimming took 4 bases from V and 2 from J, leaving 22 bases between them. Germline CDR1 reads MGHRA; CDR2 reads YSYEKL. The CDR3 nucleotides read TGCGCCAGCAGCCGCGACCCCAGAAGGCAGGTCCCCACAGATACGCAGTATTTT. Translating it yields CASSRDPRRQVPTDTQYF.

The chain recombines TRBV7-9 with TRBJ2-5, with 7 bases matching TRBD1. TRBJ2-7 matches the DNA end more closely, so the J call is doubtful. There are 15 residues in the CDR3. The germline gives CDR1 SEHNR, CDR2 FQNEAQ (reference sequence). The chain's CDR3 is CASSEGGGLNYEQYF. The CDR3 bases are TGTGCCAGCAGCGAAGGGGGCGGGCTGAACTACGAGCAGTACTTC.

This chain joins TRBV29-1 and TRBJ2-5; no definite D call. The V gene's germline CDR1 is SQVTM and CDR2 ANQGSEA. The CDR3 spans 13 residues. Trimming removed 2 bases from V and 1 base from J, with 8 bases in between. The CDR3 is CSVETAFQETQYF. CDR3 DNA sequence: TGCAGCGTTGAAACAGCCTTCCAAGAGACCCAGTACTTC.

The V call is TRBV2, the J call TRBJ1-5; possibly TRBD1 for D (6 bases). V lost 7 bases and J lost 6, with 13 bases in between. The CDR3 length is 13 residues. Germline CDR1 and CDR2: SNHLY and FYNNEI. The CDR3: CASNQQGVQPQHF. The CDR3 DNA follows: TGTGCCAGCAATCAACAGGGAGTTCAGCCCCAGCATTTT.

This chain links TRBV7-9 with TRBJ2-2; tentatively, D is TRBD1 (6 bases). V was cut by 6 bases and J by 5 bases, with 10 bases left in between. The CDR3 covers 13 residues. The germline V gene has CDR1 SEHNR and CDR2 FQNEAQ (reference sequence). The CDR3 is CASRRTGTGELFF. For the CDR3, the DNA is TGTGCCAGCAGGAGAACAGGGACCGGGGAGCTGTTTTTT.

V gene TRBV4-1 combines with J gene TRBJ2-7, with D possibly being TRBD1 (6 bases). The CDR3 has 16 amino acids. Germline CDR1 is MGHRA and CDR2 is YSYEKL. Trimming stripped 4 bases from V and 3 bases from J, with 19 bases between. The CDR3: CASSPGPAGVSYEQYF. CDR3 nucleotide sequence: TGCGCCAGCAGCCCCGGCCCGGCAGGGGTCAGCTACGAGCAGTACTTC.

This rearrangement joins TRBV29-1 to TRBJ2-7; 8 nucleotides agree with TRBD2. CDR3 length: 14 amino acids. Germline values: CDR1 SQVTM, CDR2 ANQGSEA. The V and J ends lost 5 bases and 0 bases, in that order; junction bases with no gene match: 6. CDR3 nucleotide sequence: TGCAGCGTTCGGGGGGGCGTCAGCTCCTACGAGCAGTACTTC. Translated, it gives CSVRGGVSSYEQYF.

This clone was counted once. V gene TRBV18 combines with J gene TRBJ1-5, with 8 bases lining up with TRBD1. CDR1 KGHSH and CDR2 LQKENI come from the germline V gene. This CDR3 is built from 17 residues. J was trimmed by 4 bases and V by 6 bases; bases with no gene match: 14. CDR3 in amino acids: CASSGLGGQATNQPQHF. In DNA, the CDR3 is TGTGCCAGCTCCGGCCTCGGGGGACAGGCGACTAATCAGCCCCAGCATTTT. Full variable domain (missing parts from reference TRBV18 and TRBJ1-5): NAGVMQNPRHLVRRRGQEARLRCSPMKGHSHVYWYRQLPEEGLKFMVYLQKENIIDESGMPKERFSAEFPKEGPSILRIQQVVRGDSAAYFCASSGLGGQATNQPQHFGDGTRLSIL.

This clone turned up a few times. The chain's CDR3 is CASSPLPTGFYEQYF. The CDR3 nucleotides are TGTGCCAGCTCACCACTTCCCACAGGCTTCTACGAGCAGTACTTC. This chain connects TRBV18 to TRBJ2-7; maybe TRBD1 (5 bases). The CDR3 extends over 15 amino acids. CDR1 is KGHSH, CDR2 LQKENI, per germline. With 1 base removed from V and 3 bases from J, the gap between germline ends came to 13 bases.

Notes on this clone: The same CDR3 is also encoded by other DNA sequences in this sample. This chain links TRBV7-2 with TRBJ2-7; the match to TRBD2 covers 7 bases. Looked up from germline, CDR1 is SGHTA and CDR2 is FQGNSA. The CDR3 has 14 amino acids. Trimming removed 0 bases from V and 2 bases from J; junction bases left unmatched: 1. Here the CDR3 reads CASSLAGGAYEQYF. The CDR3 DNA sequence: TGTGCCAGCAGCTTAGCGGGAGGGGCCTACGAGCAGTACTTC.

The chain couples TRBV7-9 to TRBJ2-7; D ambiguous. In germline, CDR1 is SEHNR, CDR2 FQNEAQ (reference sequence). This CDR3 has 12 amino acids. V was pared by 1 base and J by 4 bases, with 5 bases between. This CDR3 reads CASSLGEYEQYF. In DNA, the CDR3 is TGTGCCAGCAGCTTAGGAGAGTACGAGCAGTACTTC.

This rearrangement joins TRBV18 to TRBJ1-1; a weak D match, TRBD1 (6 bases). Germline V gene data show CDR1 as KGHSH and CDR2 as LQKENI. The V and J ends lost 3 bases and 2 bases respectively, with 16 bases between them. This CDR3 spans 16 amino acids. CDR3 protein: CASSPQSTGRNTEAFF. For the CDR3, the DNA is TGTGCCAGCTCACCCCAGTCTACAGGGAGAAACACTGAAGCTTTCTTT.

This clone came up once. The V call is TRBV10-1, the J call TRBJ2-2; weak D call: TRBD2 (7 bases). This CDR3 is 15 amino acids long. The germline V gene encodes CDR1 WNHNN and CDR2 SYGVQD (reference sequence). The V and J ends lost 4 bases and 3 bases respectively, with 12 bases between them. This CDR3 is CASSVGGGDTGELFF. CDR3 DNA sequence: TGCGCCAGCAGTGTTGGGGGGGGCGACACCGGGGAGCTGTTTTTT.

The genes are TRBV11-2 and TRBJ2-1, with TRBD2 matching 8 bases. V trimming: 3 bases; J trimming: 8 bases; junction bases outside the gene matches: 6. The germline V gene encodes CDR1 SGHAT and CDR2 FQNNGV. The length of the CDR3 is 14 residues. The CDR3 sequence: CASSFTGGSDEQFF. The CDR3 nucleotides are TGTGCCAGCAGCTTTACGGGGGGGAGCGATGAGCAGTTCTTC.

About this clone: The sample carries other DNA sequences with the same CDR3. This sequence joins TRBV2 and TRBJ1-4; D gene ambiguous. Trimming shortened V by 4 bases and J by 1 base, and 10 bases separated the two germline ends. From germline, CDR1 is SNHLY and CDR2 FYNNEI. This CDR3 has 15 amino acids. CDR3 protein: CASSVTGKTNEKLFF. In nucleotides, the CDR3 is TGTGCCAGCAGTGTGACGGGGAAAACTAATGAAAAACTGTTTTTT.

The gene calls are TRBV5-6 and TRBJ2-3, with TRBD2 as a possible D gene (6 bases). Between the trimmed V and J ends, which lost 0 bases and 2 bases, there was a span of 13 bases. The CDR3 loop spans 16 amino acids. Germline V lookup: CDR1 SGHDT, CDR2 YYEEEE. The CDR3 reads CASSLGGAGFTDTQYF. CDR3 nucleotide sequence: TGTGCCAGCAGCTTGGGTGGAGCGGGCTTCACAGATACGCAGTATTTT.

The rearrangement joins TRBV5-8 to TRBJ2-5, with 7 nucleotides matching TRBD1. CDR1 and CDR2 from the germline V gene are SGHTS and YDEGEE. Losses at the gene ends were 3 bases for V and 1 base for J; bases not matched to a gene: 6. The CDR3 covers 15 residues. CDR3 DNA sequence: TGTGCCAGCAGCTGGGGACAGCCTACCCAAGAGACCCAGTACTTC. This translates into CASSWGQPTQETQYF.

The rearrangement uses TRBV5-1 and TRBJ1-6; D not resolved. V shed 5 bases and J shed 0 bases, with 15 bases lying between them. The CDR3 extends over 17 amino acids. Looked up from germline, CDR1 is SGHRS and CDR2 is YFSETQ. The CDR3 DNA reads TGCGCCAGCAGTCGCCAGGAACAGAGCTCCTATAATTCACCCCTCCACTTT. Translation gives CASSRQEQSSYNSPLHF.